The 15 T cell receptor beta chains listed next were all sequenced from one sample in a study of shared clonotypes between healthy human individuals (TCRdb year 2020). The receptor library was made with the immunoSEQ multiplex PCR assay. TCRdb retrieved this table from immuneACCESS and kept in-frame rearrangements only. Not all clones are present; in checked studies, unresolved V genes account for under half, and no reason is known for the remainder. Recorded for this sample are about 2.2 million clones; about 93% of them occurred a single time. The ten top clones hold about 1.5% of the sample. CD8 naive samples consisted of CD45RO-negative cells that were positively selected for CCR7, yielding a CD45RA+CCR7+ population without TemRA cells. Sequenced input: naive CD8+ T cells from PBMCs. Read against the paper, the sample's cell subset or site label means: CD45RA+CCR7+. Receptors originate from a man aged 18 to 35 in good health. Some clones in this sample may be carry-over from other donors' samples.

The chain recombines TRBV6-1 with TRBJ2-5; 9 positions match TRBD1. V shed 8 bases, J shed 4 bases, and the junction held 5 bases outside the gene matches. The CDR3 is 13 amino acids. The germline V gene encodes CDR1 MNHNS and CDR2 SASEGT. The CDR3 loop reads CASWGQGRETQYF. DNA of the CDR3: TGTGCCAGCTGGGGACAGGGTAGAGAGACCCAGTACTTC.

The chain combines TRBV9 with TRBJ2-2; TRBD1 matches at 8 bases. CDR1 is SGDLS, CDR2 YYNGEE, per germline. The CDR3 sequence is 16 residues long. V lost 4 bases and J lost 5; bases outside the gene matches: 10. This CDR3 is CASSPNQGAVTGELFF. The CDR3, as DNA: TGTGCCAGCAGCCCTAATCAGGGGGCGGTGACCGGGGAGCTGTTTTTT.

This clone has more than one count but fewer than ten. V and J are TRBV29-1 and TRBJ1-1, with no clear D. V was shortened by 5 bases and J by 0 bases, with 10 bases between the two germline ends. The germline gives CDR1 SQVTM, CDR2 ANQGSEA. The length of the CDR3 is 13 residues. The CDR3 DNA follows: TGCAGCGTTCCATGGGATATGAACACTGAAGCTTTCTTT. It encodes CSVPWDMNTEAFF.

The J gene is TRBJ1-1, the V gene TRBV7-2; D not certain. The V and J ends lost 3 bases and 4 bases respectively, with 12 bases between them. The CDR3 has 14 residues. Germline loops: CDR1 SGHTA, CDR2 FQGNSA. CDR3: CASSFSGRGTEAFF. The CDR3 nucleotides read TGTGCCAGCAGCTTCTCGGGCCGCGGCACTGAAGCTTTCTTT. Variable domain in full (rest from reference TRBV7-2 and TRBJ1-1): GAGVSQSPSNKVTEKGKDVELRCDPISGHTALYWYRQSLGQGLEFLIYFQGNSAPDKSGLPSDRFSAERTGGSVSTLTIQRTQQEDSAVYLCASSFSGRGTEAFFGQGTRLTVV.

V usage is TRBV27 and J usage is TRBJ2-5; D gene uncertain. The CDR3 is made up of 15 amino acids. V lost 0 bases, J lost 1 base, and 9 bases lay in between. Germline CDR1 and CDR2: MNHEY and SMNVEV (reference sequence). The CDR3 nucleotides read TGTGCCAGCAGTTTATCCTCGGCCATCCAAGAGACCCAGTACTTC. Translating gives CASSLSSAIQETQYF.

The rearrangement uses TRBV6-6 and TRBJ1-1; D remains unclear. The germline V gene encodes CDR1 MNHNY and CDR2 SVGAGI (reference sequence). V gave up 0 bases and J gave up 6 bases, with 11 bases separating them. This CDR3 contains 14 residues. This CDR3 is CASSYSTTLAEAFF. The CDR3 DNA reads as TGTGCCAGCAGTTACTCCACAACCTTAGCTGAAGCTTTCTTT.

CDR3 nucleotide sequence: TGTGCCAGCGCGGGACTAGGTGGCGGGGAGCTGTTTTTT. The encoded protein is CASAGLGGGELFF. The J gene is TRBJ2-2, the V gene TRBV27; 8 bases map to TRBD2. With 8 bases clipped from V and 7 bases from J, the junction kept 6 bases outside the gene matches. Germline CDR1 MNHEY, CDR2 SMNVEV (reference sequence). The CDR3 loop spans 13 amino acids.

The chain is built from TRBV30 and TRBJ2-5; D uncertain. Trimming stripped 2 bases from V and 1 base from J, with 5 bases between. In germline, CDR1 is GTSNPN, CDR2 SVGIG (reference sequence). This CDR3 is built from 12 residues. The CDR3 here is CAWSPVQETQYF. CDR3 DNA: TGTGCCTGGAGTCCAGTCCAAGAGACCCAGTACTTC.

The gene calls are TRBV19 and TRBJ1-5, with 9 bases aligning to TRBD1. Germline V gives CDR1 LNHDA, CDR2 SQIVND (reference sequence). V shed 6 bases, J shed 2 bases, and the junction held 11 bases outside the gene matches. The CDR3 runs 17 residues. CDR3 protein: CASSNLGDREGNQPQHF. The CDR3 nucleotides read TGTGCCAGTAGCAACCTCGGGGACAGGGAGGGCAATCAGCCCCAGCATTTT.

The genes are TRBV10-2 and TRBJ2-7; D assignment may be TRBD1 or TRBD2 (6 bases each). V was trimmed by 10 bases and J by 4 bases, leaving 26 bases between them. This CDR3 region has 16 residues. The germline gives CDR1 WSHSY, CDR2 SAAADI. This chain's CDR3 is CATNEGSGGPEYEQYF. In DNA form, the CDR3 reads TGCGCCACCAATGAGGGGAGTGGGGGGCCTGAGTACGAGCAGTACTTC.

The chain couples TRBV27 to TRBJ2-1, with TRBD2 identical over 7 bases. This CDR3 comprises 15 residues. Germline V CDR1 and CDR2: MNHEY, SMNVEV (reference sequence). The trim removed 5 bases at V and 6 bases at J, leaving 10 bases unmatched. DNA for the CDR3: TGTGCCAGCAGTATTATTTGGGAGGGGAGCAATGAGCAGTTCTTC. Residues: CASSIIWEGSNEQFF.

There are a few counts of this clone. This CDR3 is CASSFEAGPQHF. CDR3 sequence (DNA): TGTGCCAGCAGCTTTGAAGCAGGGCCCCAGCATTTT. The chain combines TRBV7-8 with TRBJ1-5; D gene ambiguous. Between the trimmed V and J ends, which lost 3 bases and 9 bases, there was a span of 9 bases. The CDR3 runs to 12 residues. Per germline, CDR1 SGHVS and CDR2 FQNEAQ.

The chain couples TRBV27 to TRBJ2-5; 15 bases map to TRBD2. The trim removed 2 bases at V and 4 bases at J, leaving 14 bases unmatched. CDR1 MNHEY and CDR2 SMNVEV come from the germline V gene (reference sequence). The CDR3 spans 20 residues. The CDR3 region is CASSLGGLAGGPGIGETQYF. CDR3 DNA: TGTGCCAGCAGTTTAGGCGGACTAGCGGGAGGGCCGGGGATCGGAGAGACCCAGTACTTC.

This chain uses TRBV7-9 with TRBJ2-2; 9 bases fit TRBD2. Germline V gives CDR1 SEHNR, CDR2 FQNEAQ (reference sequence). The CDR3 is made up of 16 amino acids. Trimming cost V 0 bases and J 6 bases; bases outside gene matches: 5. CDR3: CASSLAPSGTSGELFF. Here the CDR3 DNA reads TGTGCCAGCAGCTTAGCGCCTAGCGGGACCTCCGGGGAGCTGTTTTTT.

The rearrangement links TRBV6-5 to TRBJ1-5; D not certain. Trimming stripped 6 bases from V and 11 bases from J, with 14 bases between. This CDR3 contains 12 residues. Germline assignment: CDR1 MNHEY and CDR2 SVGAGI. DNA for the CDR3: TGTGCCAGCAGACCCAGGATTCCGGCCCAGCATTTT. Translated, it gives CASRPRIPAQHF.